The 29 T cell receptor beta chains reported below all come from one sample, sequenced in a study of T cells in localized non-small cell lung cancer. Some clones are missing from TCRdb's copy, which holds only in-frame ones; the method was immunoSEQ multiplex PCR. The sample shows 45,000 to 55,000 clones, 86% of them seen only once. This sample comprised peripheral blood, obtained before any cancer treatment. The receptor set was obtained from a male donor older than 55 with stage III squamous cell lung carcinoma.

J is TRBJ1-2 and V is TRBV6-6; 7 nucleotides match TRBD1. The V and J ends lost 2 bases and 3 bases, in that order; junction bases with no gene match: 3. The germline V gene encodes CDR1 MNHNY and CDR2 SVGAGI (reference sequence). The CDR3 consists of 14 residues. The chain's CDR3 is CASSYDRVDYGYTF. DNA of the CDR3: TGTGCCAGCAGTTACGACAGGGTCGACTATGGCTACACCTTC.

V is TRBV2 and J is TRBJ2-6, with TRBD1 matching 8 bases. Trimming at V came to 6 bases and at J to 0 bases, leaving 13 bases not matched to a gene. Germline loops: CDR1 SNHLY, CDR2 FYNNEI. The CDR3 is made up of 19 amino acids. Here the CDR3 reads CASSHVPGGGISGANVLTF. The CDR3, as DNA: TGTGCCAGCAGCCACGTCCCAGGGGGCGGGATCTCTGGGGCCAACGTCCTGACTTTC.

V gene TRBV11-3 combines with J gene TRBJ2-3; D might be TRBD2 (6 bases). Trimming took off 4 bases at V and 9 bases at J, with 14 bases between the two ends. The CDR3 extends over 13 amino acids. CDR1 and CDR2 (germline): SGHNT, YENEEA. The CDR3 sequence: CASSYVSAGTQYF. For the CDR3, the DNA is TGTGCCAGCAGCTATGTTTCAGCGGGCACGCAGTATTTT.

V and J are TRBV30 and TRBJ1-6; D gene unclear. Germline V gene data show CDR1 as GTSNPN and CDR2 as SVGIG (reference sequence). This CDR3 region has 15 residues. Trimming pared 0 bases from V and 1 base from J, leaving 7 bases between. The CDR3 here is CAWSVLESYNSPLHF. The CDR3 DNA reads as TGTGCCTGGAGTGTGTTGGAGTCCTATAATTCACCCCTCCACTTT.

V usage is TRBV7-3 and J usage is TRBJ2-5; weak D call: TRBD2 (5 bases). Germline lookup yields CDR1 SGHTA and CDR2 FQGTGA. V was shortened by 5 bases and J by 5 bases, with 15 bases between the two germline ends. This CDR3 region has 14 residues. Here the CDR3 reads CASSVGSTGETQYF. The CDR3 coding sequence is TGTGCCAGCAGCGTTGGATCTACGGGGGAGACCCAGTACTTC.

The genes are TRBV25-1 and TRBJ1-1, with D unresolved. Germline V CDR1 and CDR2: MGHDK, SYGVNS. Trimming stripped 1 base from V and 4 bases from J, with 4 bases between. The CDR3 spans 12 residues. The CDR3 DNA is TGTGCCAGCAGTGAATGGGGCACTGAAGCTTTCTTT. The encoded protein is CASSEWGTEAFF.

V is TRBV5-1 and J is TRBJ2-1, with 9 bases that match TRBD2. V lost 7 bases, J lost 5 bases, and 7 bases stayed unmatched. The CDR3 loop spans 14 amino acids. Germline V gene sequence: CDR1 SGHRS, CDR2 YFSETQ. The CDR3 nucleotides are TGCGCCAGCTCGAGGGCGGGAGGGAACAATGAGCAGTTCTTC. Translating it yields CASSRAGGNNEQFF.

This clone was picked up one time. The chain uses TRBV5-4 and TRBJ2-2; 7 bases are shared with TRBD2. The CDR3 is 15 amino acids. Looked up from germline, CDR1 is SGHNT and CDR2 is YYREEE (reference sequence). After removal of 2 bases from V and 4 bases from J, the junction contained 5 bases not matched to a gene. As DNA, the CDR3 is TGTGCCAGCAGCTTCCCAGCGGGACTCACCGGGGAGCTGTTTTTT. Translated: CASSFPAGLTGELFF.

CDR3 loop: CASRRGPSANTGELFF. CDR3 nucleotides: TGTGCCAGCAGACGGGGACCGTCGGCGAACACCGGGGAGCTGTTTTTT. The chain links TRBV2 to TRBJ2-2, with D possibly being TRBD1 or TRBD2 (5 bases each). The CDR3 covers 16 residues. The germline CDR1 and CDR2 sequences are SNHLY and FYNNEI. V was cut by 6 bases and J by 0 bases, with 14 bases left in between. The entire variable domain, with the rest obtained from reference TRBV2 and TRBJ2-2, is as follows: EPEVTQTPSHQVTQMGQEVILRCVPISNHLYFYWYRQILGQKVEFLVSFYNNEISEKSEIFDDQFSVERPDGSNFTLKIRSTKLEDSAMYFCASRRGPSANTGELFFGEGSRLTVL.

This clone was observed once. The chain recombines TRBV2 with TRBJ1-1; D possibly corresponds to TRBD1 (5 bases). The CDR3 loop spans 13 amino acids. V shed 7 bases and J shed 3 bases, with 12 bases lying between them. Germline values: CDR1 SNHLY, CDR2 FYNNEI. CDR3 coding DNA: TGTGCCAGCAAACCGGGGGAAGACACTGAAGCTTTCTTT. Translation: CASKPGEDTEAFF.

Only one count was recorded for this clone. Other DNA sequences of this sample code for an identical CDR3. This rearrangement joins TRBV19 to TRBJ2-5; 7 nucleotides align to TRBD1. The J segment lost 2 bases and the V segment lost 5 bases, leaving 5 bases of the junction unmatched. This CDR3 spans 14 amino acids. Germline V gene sequence: CDR1 LNHDA, CDR2 SQIVND (reference sequence). CDR3 amino acids: CASSSDRVQETQYF. The DNA of the CDR3 is TGTGCCAGTAGTTCAGACAGGGTTCAAGAGACCCAGTACTTC.

The chain has TRBV29-1 and TRBJ2-2, with D perhaps matching TRBD1 or TRBD2 (5 bases each). The V end was cut by 7 bases, the J end by 2 bases, with 20 bases between. Germline CDR1 and CDR2: SQVTM and ANQGSEA. This CDR3 has 16 amino acids. The CDR3 nucleotides read TGCAGCGCCGTATTGAGGGGTCGCTCAAACACCGGGGAGCTGTTTTTT. As protein: CSAVLRGRSNTGELFF.

The chain combines TRBV21-1 with TRBJ2-6. TRBV21-1 is termed a pseudogene. The CDR3 has 18 amino acids. CDR3 residues: CASSKKAPGPSRANVLTF. For the CDR3, the DNA is TGTGCCAGCAGCAAAAAAGCGCCAGGACCCTCTCGGGCCAACGTCCTGACTTTC.

The chain uses TRBV5-1 and TRBJ1-1; possibly TRBD1 for D (5 bases). This CDR3 region has 14 residues. Between the trimmed V and J ends, which lost 3 bases and 1 base, there was a span of 10 bases. The germline V gene encodes CDR1 SGHRS and CDR2 YFSETQ. CDR3 sequence reads: CASSYRDGNTEAFF. The DNA for the CDR3 is TGCGCCAGCAGCTATCGGGACGGGAACACTGAAGCTTTCTTT.

This clone was recorded once. This rearrangement joins TRBV7-3 to TRBJ2-1; 8 bases line up with TRBD2. The CDR3 is made up of 14 amino acids. CDR1 is SGHTA, CDR2 FQGTGA, per germline. The junction had 7 bases not matched to a gene; V was cut back by 5 bases and J by 7 bases. The CDR3 region is CASSTGREGNEQFF. The CDR3 region has the DNA TGTGCCAGCAGCACCGGACGGGAGGGGAATGAGCAGTTCTTC.

This clone has a handful of counts. The rearrangement uses TRBV4-3 and TRBJ1-4; D unresolved. The germline gives CDR1 LGHNA, CDR2 YSLEER. Between the trimmed V and J ends, which lost 1 base and 5 bases, there was a span of 11 bases. This CDR3 is built from 15 residues. This CDR3 is CASSQVWRTNEKLFF. CDR3 nucleotide sequence: TGCGCCAGCAGCCAAGTCTGGCGGACGAATGAAAAACTGTTTTTT.

The J gene is TRBJ2-7, the V gene TRBV7-2, with D perhaps TRBD2 (5 bases). Per the germline V gene, CDR1 is SGHTA and CDR2 is FQGNSA. The CDR3 spans 14 residues. Trimming removed 4 bases from V and 4 bases from J, with 14 bases in between. The CDR3 bases are TGTGCCAGCAGCTCCACGGGTCTAGCTTACGAGCAGTACTTC. It codes for CASSSTGLAYEQYF.

This rearrangement joins TRBV7-6 to TRBJ2-5, with D perhaps TRBD1 (7 bases). Looked up from germline, CDR1 is SGHVS and CDR2 is FNYEAQ. V was shortened by 8 bases and J by 0 bases, with 16 bases between the two germline ends. This CDR3 has 15 residues. CDR3 in amino acids: CASGGTALYQETQYF. The CDR3 coding sequence is TGTGCCAGCGGAGGGACAGCCCTTTACCAAGAGACCCAGTACTTC. The complete variable domain, with remaining parts taken from reference TRBV7-6 and TRBJ2-5, reads GAGVSQSPRYKVTKRGQDVALRCDPISGHVSLYWYRQALGQGPEFLTYFNYEAQQDKSGLPNDRFSAERPEGSISTLTIQRTEQRDSAMYRCASGGTALYQETQYFGPGTRLLVL.

The gene calls are TRBV15 and TRBJ2-1; D not resolved. The CDR3 runs 15 residues. Germline V lookup: CDR1 LNHNV, CDR2 YYDKDF (reference sequence). The V end lost 0 bases, the J end lost 7 bases, and 13 bases lay between the germline ends. The CDR3 DNA sequence: TGTGCCACCAGCAGAGATCAACCACGATTGAATGAGCAGTTCTTC. Amino acids: CATSRDQPRLNEQFF.

This chain uses TRBV13 with TRBJ2-5; D uncertain. Trimming shortened V by 7 bases and J by 2 bases, and 17 bases separated the two germline ends. This CDR3 has 15 amino acids. Germline V lookup: CDR1 PRHDT, CDR2 FYEKMQ (reference sequence). CDR3: CASTNRRFDQETQYF. CDR3 bases: TGTGCCAGCACCAATCGACGGTTCGATCAAGAGACCCAGTACTTC.

The chain employs TRBV6-5 and TRBJ2-5; D assignment may be TRBD1 or TRBD2 (5 bases each). Trimming stripped 5 bases from V and 5 bases from J, with 15 bases between. CDR1 is MNHEY, CDR2 SVGAGI, per germline. The CDR3 consists of 14 residues. CDR3 amino acids: CASSTGRGRETQYF. The DNA of the CDR3 is TGTGCCAGCAGTACGGGACGGGGACGGGAGACCCAGTACTTC.

This clone occurred a few times. The V and J genes are TRBV27 and TRBJ2-7; no reliable D call. This CDR3 is built from 14 residues. Germline CDR1 MNHEY, CDR2 SMNVEV (reference sequence). Trimming removed 5 bases at V and 0 bases at J, with 11 bases between. The CDR3 region is CASSASVPSYEQYF. For the CDR3, the DNA is TGTGCCAGCAGTGCGTCCGTACCCTCCTACGAGCAGTACTTC.

V gene TRBV5-4 combines with J gene TRBJ2-7, with D maybe TRBD2 (6 bases). V dropped 3 bases and J dropped 7 bases, with 17 bases sitting between them. The CDR3 runs to 14 residues. Germline loops: CDR1 SGHNT, CDR2 YYREEE (reference sequence). CDR3 amino acids: CASSWGTQKGEQYF. The CDR3 DNA reads TGTGCCAGCAGCTGGGGGACTCAGAAGGGGGAGCAGTACTTC.

This clone appeared a few times. J is TRBJ1-3 and V is TRBV9; no clear D gene. The germline V gene encodes CDR1 SGDLS and CDR2 YYNGEE. Trimming pared 2 bases from V and 4 bases from J, leaving 13 bases between. The CDR3 runs 15 residues. The CDR3 region is CASSVGGFMGNTIYF. In nucleotides, the CDR3 is TGTGCCAGCAGCGTCGGAGGTTTCATGGGAAACACCATATATTTT.

This chain connects TRBV11-2 to TRBJ2-1; D is unresolved. CDR1 is SGHAT and CDR2 is FQNNGV in the germline V gene. The CDR3 length is 14 residues. V was clipped by 5 bases and J by 0 bases, with 8 bases between them. The CDR3 sequence: CASSTQPSYNEQFF. In DNA, the CDR3 is TGTGCCAGCAGCACCCAACCCTCCTACAATGAGCAGTTCTTC.

This clone was picked up one time. The chain recombines TRBV2 with TRBJ2-5; possibly TRBD1 for D (6 bases). Germline V lookup: CDR1 SNHLY, CDR2 FYNNEI. Trimming pared 6 bases from V and 1 base from J, leaving 18 bases between. This CDR3 spans 16 amino acids. CDR3 amino acids: CASSKEGETTQETQYF. CDR3 in DNA: TGTGCCAGCAGCAAAGAGGGGGAGACAACCCAAGAGACCCAGTACTTC. Based on the CDR3 plus reference TRBV2 and TRBJ2-5, the full variable domain is EPEVTQTPSHQVTQMGQEVILRCVPISNHLYFYWYRQILGQKVEFLVSFYNNEISEKSEIFDDQFSVERPDGSNFTLKIRSTKLEDSAMYFCASSKEGETTQETQYFGPGTRLLVL.

This rearrangement joins TRBV7-3 to TRBJ2-1; 9 positions agree with TRBD2. In germline, CDR1 is SGHTA, CDR2 FQGTGA. Trimming cost V 4 bases and J 4 bases; bases outside gene matches: 8. The CDR3 consists of 16 residues. The CDR3 sequence: CASSYRGRALYNEQFF. The CDR3 nucleotides read TGTGCCAGCAGCTACCGCGGGAGGGCCCTATACAATGAGCAGTTCTTC.

The V and J genes are TRBV2 and TRBJ1-6; 8 bases align to TRBD1. With V trimmed by 0 bases and J by 7 bases, 2 bases remained unmatched. The CDR3 contains 15 residues. Germline CDR1 SNHLY, CDR2 FYNNEI. CDR3 residues: CASSEARGQNSPLHF. CDR3 coding DNA: TGTGCCAGCAGTGAAGCCAGGGGGCAGAATTCACCCCTCCACTTT.

This clone turned up a few times. This chain uses TRBV2 with TRBJ1-5, with TRBD1 as a possible D gene (5 bases). V gave up 6 bases and J gave up 4 bases, with 16 bases separating them. CDR1 is SNHLY, CDR2 FYNNEI, per germline. This CDR3 comprises 15 residues. The CDR3 DNA follows: TGTGCCAGCAGGGCAGAACAGGTTAATAATCAGCCCCAGCATTTT. This sequence encodes CASRAEQVNNQPQHF.